This T cell receptor (beta chain) was sequenced during a study of neurological immune-mediated disorders. This clonotype was recorded many times. Via MiXCR, TCRdb re-called the 5' RACE reads, giving one row per CDR3 protein. The repertoire holds about 22,000 distinct CDR3 sequences, around 9.3% seen once, with about a fifth in the top ten. The CDR3 runs 15 residues. CDR1 and CDR2 from the germline V gene are KGHSH and LQKENI. Trimming removed 3 bases at V and 0 bases at J, with 9 bases between. This TCR derives from a woman aged 60 to 75 with HTLV-1-associated myelopathy (HAM/TSP). Specimen: PBMCs. The chain uses TRBV18 and TRBJ1-5; maybe TRBD1 (6 bases). The CDR3 DNA reads as TGTGCCAGCTCACCGACAGGTCATAGCAATCAGCCCCAGCATTTT. It translates to CASSPTGHSNQPQHF.